A single sample gave rise to the 27 T cell receptor beta chains below, sequenced in a study of cytomegalovirus exposure and HLA in healthy donors. The PCR was carried out with 60 Vbeta primers and 13 Jbeta primers. This table comes from immunoSEQ multiplex PCR, and its TCRdb copy is limited to in-frame clones, with some not included. The table shows tens of thousands of clones, with roughly 70% occurring only once. Sequencing was done on a sample of PBMCs. The receptors come from a woman aged 55-69 years in good health and CMV-seropositive.

Only a few counts were recorded for this clone. This chain joins TRBV12-5 and TRBJ2-7; 15 nucleotides agree with TRBD2. Germline values: CDR1 LGHNT, CDR2 FRNRAP. The CDR3 is 23 residues long. Trimming took 3 bases from V and 6 from J; bases not matched to a gene: 27. The DNA for the CDR3 is TGTGCTAGTGGTTTCCGAAACCTCATCCCTGGACTAGCGGGGGGGCTTGAACAAGGCGAGCAGTACTTC. Translating it yields CASGFRNLIPGLAGGLEQGEQYF.

The V call is TRBV30, the J call TRBJ2-3; 8 bases are shared with TRBD2. Trimming at V came to 3 bases and at J to 5 bases, leaving 7 bases not matched to a gene. This CDR3 has 14 residues. From germline, CDR1 is GTSNPN and CDR2 SVGIG (reference sequence). CDR3 sequence: CAWRERGGRDTQYF. In DNA form, the CDR3 reads TGTGCCTGGAGGGAACGGGGGGGCAGAGATACGCAGTATTTT.

The rearrangement joins TRBV7-3 to TRBJ1-2; tentatively, D is TRBD1 (5 bases). V lost 0 bases and J lost 7, with 9 bases in between. CDR3 size: 13 residues. Germline CDR1 is SGHTA and CDR2 is FQGTGA. CDR3 nucleotides: TGTGCCAGCAGCTTAACCCCAGGGTTTGGCTACACCTTC. Translation gives CASSLTPGFGYTF.

The chain couples TRBV7-2 to TRBJ2-1; unclear D gene. The CDR3 is 15 amino acids. The ends were cut back, 6 bases at V and 0 bases at J, with 12 bases in the middle. Germline V gives CDR1 SGHTA, CDR2 FQGNSA. In nucleotides, the CDR3 is TGTGCCAGCAGTACGAACCCGAGCTCCTACAATGAGCAGTTCTTC. Its protein product is CASSTNPSSYNEQFF. Full variable domain (missing parts from reference TRBV7-2 and TRBJ2-1): GAGVSQSPSNKVTEKGKDVELRCDPISGHTALYWYRQSLGQGLEFLIYFQGNSAPDKSGLPSDRFSAERTGGSVSTLTIQRTQQEDSAVYLCASSTNPSSYNEQFFGPGTRLTVL.

To note about this clone: Germline and junction disagree at one end, which may indicate a read error. The same CDR3 is also encoded by other DNA sequences in this sample. The rearrangement joins TRBV7-9 to TRBJ1-3, with D possibly matching TRBD1 (6 bases). The CDR3 spans 16 residues. Germline loops: CDR1 SEHNR, CDR2 FQNEAQ (reference sequence). The CDR3 sequence: CSSSFSRTGNRNTIYF. DNA for the CDR3: TGTTCCAGCAGCTTCTCAAGAACAGGGAACCGAAACACCATATATTTT. Variable domain in full (rest from reference TRBV7-9 and TRBJ1-3): DTGVSQNPRHKITKRGQNVTFRCDPISEHNRLYWYRQTLGQGPEFLTYFQNEAQLEKSRLLSDRFSAERPKGSFSTLEIQRTEQGDSAMYLCSSSFSRTGNRNTIYFGEGSWLTVV.

This chain links TRBV13 with TRBJ1-2; unclear D gene. This CDR3 is built from 15 residues. The germline V and J ends were trimmed by 4 bases and 3 bases, with 15 bases remaining between them. Germline V gives CDR1 PRHDT, CDR2 FYEKMQ (reference sequence). CDR3 DNA: TGTGCCAGCAGCTCCGTCTTCCCCCCGGACTATGGCTACACCTTC. Its translation: CASSSVFPPDYGYTF.

The V and J genes are TRBV7-9 and TRBJ2-5; D is unresolved. V lost 1 base to trimming and J lost 2 bases, with 5 bases between them. The CDR3 consists of 13 residues. Germline V CDR1 and CDR2: SEHNR, FQNEAQ (reference sequence). CDR3 region: CASSLVAQETQYF. CDR3 sequence (DNA): TGTGCCAGCAGCTTAGTTGCGCAAGAGACCCAGTACTTC.

The chain links TRBV7-8 to TRBJ2-7, with D maybe TRBD2 (6 bases). The CDR3 length is 11 residues. Germline-derived CDR1 and CDR2 are SGHVS and FQNEAQ. V was clipped by 3 bases and J by 10 bases, with 10 bases between them. The CDR3 region is CASSFGAGQYF. The CDR3, as DNA: TGTGCCAGCAGCTTCGGGGCGGGACAGTACTTC.

V is TRBV9 and J is TRBJ2-3; TRBD1 agrees at 8 bases. Germline V gene lookup returns CDR1 SGDLS and CDR2 YYNGEE. After removal of 4 bases from V and 2 bases from J, the junction contained 18 bases not matched to a gene. CDR3 length: 19 amino acids. The CDR3 loop reads CASSFRAQDRDPYTDTQYF. The CDR3 DNA reads as TGTGCCAGCAGCTTCCGAGCCCAGGACAGGGACCCTTACACAGATACGCAGTATTTT. Filled out from reference TRBV9 and TRBJ2-3, the complete variable domain reads DSGVTQTPKHLITATGQRVTLRCSPRSGDLSVYWYQQSLDQGLQFLIQYYNGEERAKGNILERFSAQQFPDLHSELNLSSLELGDSALYFCASSFRAQDRDPYTDTQYFGPGTRLTVL.

This chain connects TRBV2 to TRBJ2-1, with 9 bases aligning to TRBD2. Germline CDR1 reads SNHLY; CDR2 reads FYNNEI. There are 15 residues in the CDR3. The V segment lost 7 bases and the J segment 0 bases; nucleotides outside the gene matches: 4. CDR3: CASNLRGGSYNEQFF. CDR3 nucleotide sequence: TGTGCCAGCAATTTGCGGGGGGGCTCCTACAATGAGCAGTTCTTC.

This clone was detected only a few times. This CDR3 reads CASSAEGAGDPYEQYF. As DNA, the CDR3 is TGTGCCAGCAGCGCGGAGGGGGCAGGGGACCCCTACGAGCAGTACTTC. The chain employs TRBV9 and TRBJ2-7, with a tentative D call TRBD1 (7 bases). The CDR3 totals 16 residues. Trimming pared 3 bases from V and 2 bases from J, leaving 18 bases between. Germline CDR1 reads SGDLS; CDR2 reads YYNGEE.

The table lists this clone with a few counts. V gene TRBV7-2 combines with J gene TRBJ2-2, with D maybe TRBD2 (6 bases). V lost 1 base and J 6 bases, leaving 15 bases between the germline ends. CDR3 length: 16 amino acids. Germline lookup yields CDR1 SGHTA and CDR2 FQGNSA. CDR3 nucleotides: TGTGCCAGCAGCTTAGTTACGGGGTGGAGGGCCGGGGAGCTGTTTTTT. It translates to CASSLVTGWRAGELFF.

V usage is TRBV25-1 and J usage is TRBJ1-5; 7 bases agree with TRBD1. The CDR3 totals 14 residues. The germline gives CDR1 MGHDK, CDR2 SYGVNS. The V gene end was trimmed by 2 bases and the J gene end by 7 bases; junction bases not matched to a gene: 5. The CDR3 spells CASSELGGGQPQHF. The CDR3 bases are TGTGCCAGCAGTGAACTAGGGGGCGGGCAGCCCCAGCATTTT.

As concerns this clone: Sequence at one end of the junction differs from germline and may be a read error. The V gene is TRBV19, the J gene TRBJ1-2, with a possible D match to TRBD1 (5 bases). The CDR3 consists of 13 residues. Germline assignment: CDR1 LNHDA and CDR2 SQIVND (reference sequence). This chain's CDR3 is CASKPRDRDGYAF. CDR3 in DNA: TGTGCCAGTAAACCCAGGGATAGGGATGGCTACGCCTTC.

The CDR3 reads CASSPDRQNEKLFF. The CDR3 region has the DNA TGTGCCAGCTCACCAGACAGGCAAAATGAAAAACTGTTTTTT. V is TRBV18 and J is TRBJ1-4; perhaps TRBD1 as D (6 bases). The CDR3 is made up of 14 amino acids. Per germline, CDR1 KGHSH and CDR2 LQKENI. The V end was cut by 2 bases, the J end by 5 bases, with 9 bases between.

This clone has just a few counts. The rearrangement uses TRBV4-1 and TRBJ2-7; 9 bases fit TRBD1. Trimming removed 1 base from V and 2 bases from J; junction bases left unmatched: 18. This CDR3 is built from 20 residues. Germline V gene data show CDR1 as MGHRA and CDR2 as YSYEKL. The CDR3 reads CASSQAPTLGQGTLTYEQYF. CDR3 sequence (DNA): TGCGCCAGCAGCCAAGCCCCAACCCTGGGACAGGGAACTTTAACCTACGAGCAGTACTTC.

The chain carries TRBV5-6 and TRBJ1-1, with TRBD1 matching over 7 bases. Germline CDR1 is SGHDT and CDR2 is YYEEEE. The junction had 12 bases not matched to a gene; V was cut back by 4 bases and J by 0 bases. The CDR3 is 17 residues long. The CDR3 spells CASSGKDRKIMNTEAFF. The DNA for the CDR3 is TGTGCCAGCAGCGGGAAGGACAGGAAAATAATGAACACTGAAGCTTTCTTT.

The chain links TRBV19 to TRBJ1-6; perhaps TRBD1 as D (5 bases). Germline values: CDR1 LNHDA, CDR2 SQIVND (reference sequence). V shed 5 bases and J shed 0 bases, with 5 bases lying between them. This CDR3 contains 14 residues. This CDR3 reads CASSDSSYNSPLHF. In DNA form, the CDR3 reads TGTGCCAGTAGTGACAGCTCCTATAATTCACCCCTCCACTTT.

In its sample, this clone was seen a few times. The chain is built from TRBV13 and TRBJ1-1; TRBD1 is a possible D gene (5 bases). The V gene lost 3 bases and the J gene lost 5 bases, with 10 bases spanning the gap. Per germline, CDR1 PRHDT and CDR2 FYEKMQ (reference sequence). This CDR3 is built from 13 residues. Here the CDR3 DNA reads TGTGCCAGCAGCTTGGGGGGGATGACTGAAGCTTTCTTT. Its protein product is CASSLGGMTEAFF.

The J gene is TRBJ1-6, the V gene TRBV27; maybe TRBD1 (6 bases). Trimming took off 8 bases at V and 7 bases at J, with 15 bases between the two ends. The CDR3 extends over 14 amino acids. Per germline, CDR1 MNHEY and CDR2 SMNVEV (reference sequence). The DNA of the CDR3 is TGTGCCAGCGCCGAGGACAGTTTGAATTCACCCCTCCACTTT. Translated, it gives CASAEDSLNSPLHF.

In the case of this clone: One junction end disagrees with the germline gene, perhaps due to a read error. This chain uses TRBV19 with TRBJ1-2, with 7 bases that match TRBD1. The CDR3 covers 12 residues. Per the germline V gene, CDR1 is LNHDA and CDR2 is SQIVND (reference sequence). CDR3 region: CASSKSDRVVSF. CDR3 coding DNA: TGTGCCAGTAGTAAAAGTGACAGGGTGGTATCCTTC.

The J gene is TRBJ1-2, the V gene TRBV10-3, with 7 bases lining up with TRBD1. V dropped 0 bases and J dropped 7; count of bases not matched to a gene: 17. Germline CDR1 ENHRY, CDR2 SYGVKD. The length of the CDR3 is 18 residues. The CDR3 DNA reads as TGTGCCATCAGTGAGTCTGAACGGGGAGCAGGGGGATTTTCTGGCTACACCTTC. Its translation is CAISESERGAGGFSGYTF.

The chain carries TRBV19 and TRBJ2-1; the D is unclear. In germline, CDR1 is LNHDA, CDR2 SQIVND (reference sequence). With 0 bases removed from V and 3 bases from J, the gap between germline ends came to 6 bases. This CDR3 region has 14 residues. The CDR3 DNA is TGTGCCAGTAGTATAGACGCAGGCTACAATGAGCAGTTCTTC. It codes for CASSIDAGYNEQFF.

The chain combines TRBV6-5 with TRBJ1-1; D not certain. This CDR3 spans 13 amino acids. V was clipped by 5 bases and J by 0 bases, with 7 bases between them. CDR1 and CDR2 from the germline V gene are MNHEY and SVGAGI. This CDR3 reads CASSPSLNTEAFF. In nucleotides, the CDR3 is TGTGCCAGCAGTCCCTCTTTGAACACTGAAGCTTTCTTT.

This clone was seen only once. The chain is built from TRBV7-2 and TRBJ1-5, with D perhaps TRBD1 (5 bases). This CDR3 is built from 14 residues. V was shortened by 5 bases and J by 0 bases, with 8 bases between the two germline ends. Germline V gives CDR1 SGHTA, CDR2 FQGNSA. The CDR3 coding sequence is TGTGCCAGCAGCCCACAGGATAGCAATCAGCCCCAGCATTTT. The encoded protein is CASSPQDSNQPQHF.

In its sample, this clone was seen once. As DNA, the CDR3 is TGCGCCAGCAGCCAACACGGGGAAGGCAATGAGCAGTTCTTC. It encodes CASSQHGEGNEQFF. The V gene is TRBV4-1, the J gene TRBJ2-1, with D maybe TRBD2 (5 bases). V was pared by 2 bases and J by 6 bases, with 11 bases between. The CDR3 covers 14 residues. CDR1 and CDR2 from the germline V gene are MGHRA and YSYEKL.

The chain recombines TRBV7-2 with TRBJ2-2; 10 nucleotides agree with TRBD2. This CDR3 is 15 amino acids long. Trimming removed 8 bases from V and 4 bases from J; junction bases left unmatched: 7. CDR1 is SGHTA and CDR2 is FQGNSA in the germline V gene. In DNA form, the CDR3 reads TGTGCCAGCTTAGAGCGGGGGGGTCTCACCGGGGAGCTGTTTTTT. The encoded protein is CASLERGGLTGELFF.